Below, 14 T cell receptor beta chains from the same sample are listed, as sequenced in a study of blood T cells in healthy people across ages. Using a J-beta primer mix together with a sample-barcoded 5' primer, a second PCR was run for roughly 6 to 12 cycles. TCRdb reprocessed the 5' RACE reads with MiXCR, giving one entry per CDR3 protein. The sample contains about 970,000 distinct CDR3 sequences, roughly half of which appear only once. The sequencing input was blood. These receptors came from a woman in her sixties in good health.

Worth noting for this clonotype: Germline is not matched at one junction end, which may reflect a read error. J is TRBJ2-3 and V is TRBV5-5; 9 bases line up with TRBD2. The CDR3 runs 15 residues. The germline CDR1 and CDR2 sequences are SGHKS and YYEKEE (reference sequence). The CDR3: CAGRQTSGTTDTQYF. The CDR3 coding sequence is TGTGCCGGCAGGCAGACTAGCGGAACTACAGATACGCAGTATTTT.

This clonotype was counted only a few times. V is TRBV5-6 and J is TRBJ2-3; D gene ambiguous. Trimming stripped 4 bases from V and 1 base from J, with 13 bases between. Per germline, CDR1 SGHDT and CDR2 YYEEEE. This CDR3 spans 15 amino acids. The DNA of the CDR3 is TGTGCCAGCAGCCACCGAGTTATACGCACAGATACGCAGTATTTT. Translation gives CASSHRVIRTDTQYF.

This clonotype was found a few times. This rearrangement joins TRBV11-2 to TRBJ2-5, with D perhaps assigned TRBD1 or TRBD2 (5 bases each). The V gene's germline CDR1 is SGHAT and CDR2 FQNNGV. CDR3 length: 14 residues. Between the trimmed V and J ends, which lost 5 bases and 11 bases, there was a span of 21 bases. The CDR3 DNA is TGTGCCAGCAGCCTCGGGGTGGGGCCTAATGAGCAGTACTTC. Protein product: CASSLGVGPNEQYF.

The chain joins TRBV12-3 or TRBV12-4 to TRBJ2-3, with 7 bases fitting TRBD2. V was clipped by 6 bases and J by 0 bases; unmatched bases: 6. The CDR3 has 15 residues. The CDR3 spells CASRPPSGSTDTQYF. The CDR3 DNA follows: TGTGCCAGCAGGCCCCCTAGCGGTAGCACAGATACGCAGTATTTT.

This sequence joins TRBV6-5 and TRBJ2-4; D is uncertain. The CDR3 length is 17 residues. CDR1 and CDR2 from the germline V gene are MNHEY and SVGAGI. V shed 0 bases and J shed 0 bases, with 12 bases lying between them. This CDR3 reads CASSYSRMPLAKNIQYF. The CDR3 DNA follows: TGTGCCAGCAGTTACTCCCGAATGCCGCTAGCCAAAAACATTCAGTACTTC.

The chain uses TRBV28 and TRBJ1-1; D is undetermined. Gene TRBJ2-3 matches the end of the DNA better, so the J call may be wrong. This CDR3 is 11 amino acids long. Germline V gives CDR1 MDHEN, CDR2 SYDVKM. The CDR3 reads CASSLGIFQYF. CDR3 DNA: TGTGCCAGCAGTTTAGGGATCTTTCAGTATTTT.

In this sample, this clonotype turned up a few times. The chain carries TRBV6-5 and TRBJ2-7; 7 bases are a match to TRBD1. The germline CDR1 and CDR2 sequences are MNHEY and SVGAGI. The J segment lost 0 bases and the V segment lost 4 bases, leaving 9 bases of the junction unmatched. This CDR3 region has 16 residues. The CDR3 here is CASSFSSGQNSYEQYF. The CDR3 DNA follows: TGTGCCAGCAGTTTCTCCTCGGGACAGAACTCCTACGAGCAGTACTTC.

The chain combines TRBV28 with TRBJ2-5, with TRBD2 matching over 10 bases. After removal of 6 bases from V and 11 bases from J, the junction contained 12 bases not matched to a gene. The CDR3 totals 14 residues. The germline V gene encodes CDR1 MDHEN and CDR2 SYDVKM. This CDR3 reads CASSRPSGSWEQYF. For the CDR3, the DNA is TGTGCCAGCAGCCGTCCTAGCGGGAGCTGGGAGCAGTACTTC.

The genes are TRBV20-1 and TRBJ1-1, with unresolved D. The length of the CDR3 is 14 residues. V lost 4 bases to trimming and J lost 3 bases, with 15 bases between them. Germline CDR1 is DFQATT and CDR2 is SNEGSKA (reference sequence). This chain's CDR3 is CSAIWAVGHTEAFF. The CDR3 region has the DNA TGCAGTGCTATATGGGCCGTCGGCCACACTGAAGCTTTCTTT.

The chain recombines TRBV20-1 with TRBJ2-7; 10 nucleotides align to TRBD1. The CDR3 has 15 amino acids. Germline V CDR1 and CDR2: DFQATT, SNEGSKA (reference sequence). Germline trimming cut 1 base from V and 2 bases from J; bases unmatched to any gene: 5. In nucleotides, the CDR3 is TGCAGTGCTAGAGCCCCGGGACAGGGGACCTACGAGCAGTACTTC. It specifies CSARAPGQGTYEQYF.

The chain recombines TRBV7-2 with TRBJ2-7, with TRBD2 matching 9 bases. The CDR3 is 18 residues long. CDR1 is SGHTA and CDR2 is FQGNSA in the germline V gene. V was clipped by 2 bases and J by 1 base; unmatched bases: 12. This CDR3 is CASSLIRRASGISYEQYF. CDR3 DNA sequence: TGTGCCAGCAGCTTAATCCGGCGAGCTAGCGGGATATCCTACGAGCAGTACTTC.

This clonotype was counted a few times. This rearrangement joins TRBV12-3 or TRBV12-4 to TRBJ2-1; 9 bases are shared with TRBD2. CDR3 size: 17 residues. V gave up 6 bases and J gave up 0 bases; unmatched junction bases: 9. CDR3 sequence: CASRFVAGDASYNEQFF. The CDR3 nucleotides read TGTGCCAGCAGATTCGTAGCGGGAGATGCCTCCTACAATGAGCAGTTCTTC.

The gene calls are TRBV20-1 and TRBJ2-5, with 10 bases matching TRBD2. This CDR3 spans 13 amino acids. V shed 6 bases and J 5 bases; nucleotides not matched to a gene: 6. In germline, CDR1 is DFQATT, CDR2 SNEGSKA (reference sequence). CDR3 sequence (DNA): TGCAGTGCCCGGGCTAGCGGGAGCGAGACCCAGTACTTC. Its translation is CSARASGSETQYF.

This clonotype was seen only a few times. This chain connects TRBV7-2 to TRBJ2-6; 7 bases agree with TRBD1. Trimming at V came to 1 base and at J to 2 bases, leaving 2 bases not matched to a gene. This CDR3 spans 16 amino acids. Germline lookup yields CDR1 SGHTA and CDR2 FQGNSA. The CDR3 nucleotides read TGTGCCAGCAGCTTAGATGGGACAGCTGGGGCCAACGTCCTGACTTTC. It encodes CASSLDGTAGANVLTF.